What follows are 19 T cell receptor beta chains derived from one specimen sequenced in a study of human CD8 memory T cell subsets. It was UMI-labeled 5' RACE by which the TCR beta libraries were made. TCRdb re-called the 5' RACE reads and shows each CDR3 protein once, DNA omitted. The sample is made up of 5,000 to 6,500 distinct CDR3 sequences, and the top ten hold 15% to 20% of it. The authors defined TPEX cells as CCR7+ PD-1+ TIGIT+ early memory CD8+ T cells carrying exhausted-like traits. Source material: CD8+ T cells from PBMCs. The receptors were gathered from a human donor in good health.

This chain links TRBV25-1 with TRBJ1-2; TCRdb's D call, TRBD1, is unchecked because there is no DNA. The CDR3 spans 15 residues. In germline, CDR1 is MGHDK, CDR2 SYGVNS. CDR3 residues: CASSGGQGVNYGYTF.

The gene calls are TRBV15 and TRBJ2-7; lacking DNA, the TRBD2 call made by TCRdb goes unchecked. The germline gives CDR1 LNHNV, CDR2 YYDKDF (reference sequence). CDR3 length: 13 residues. CDR3 sequence: CATSRGLAWEQYF.

The chain has TRBV3-1 and TRBJ2-7; TCRdb gives TRBD1 as the D gene, but with no DNA this cannot be confirmed. Per the germline V gene, CDR1 is LGHDT and CDR2 is YNNKEL (reference sequence). The CDR3 has 18 amino acids. CDR3 sequence reads: CASSPSLQVTARKGEQYF.

This clonotype shows up as medium-sized by frequency. The chain's CDR3 is CASSDEYRGRDTDTQYF. The chain is built from TRBV12-3 or TRBV12-4 and TRBJ2-3; absent DNA, TCRdb's TRBD1 call cannot be checked. CDR3 length: 17 amino acids.

This chain joins TRBV27 and TRBJ2-5; TCRdb picks TRBD1, but there is no DNA to check that call. The CDR3 has 15 residues. CDR1 and CDR2 (germline): MNHEY, SMNVEV (reference sequence). The CDR3 reads CASSFRGLHQETQYF.

This rearrangement joins TRBV12-3 or TRBV12-4 to TRBJ2-2; TCRdb gives TRBD1 as the D gene, but with no DNA this cannot be confirmed. This CDR3 has 14 residues. CDR3: CAVVDRGDTGELFF.

Considering frequency, this clonotype is medium-sized. This rearrangement joins TRBV7-8 to TRBJ2-1; TCRdb designates TRBD1, a call that cannot be tested without DNA. The CDR3 has 13 amino acids. Germline loops: CDR1 SGHVS, CDR2 FQNEAQ. This chain's CDR3 is CASTPGQFNEQFF.

The chain recombines TRBV10-3 with TRBJ2-3; the D call of TRBD1 rests on TCRdb alone, since no DNA is present to check it. The CDR3 consists of 16 residues. The germline CDR1 and CDR2 sequences are ENHRY and SYGVKD. The CDR3 loop is CAISPPGGSLADTQYF.

The chain recombines TRBV3-1 with TRBJ1-2; TCRdb's D gene call, TRBD1, goes unchecked for lack of DNA. Per the germline V gene, CDR1 is LGHDT and CDR2 is YNNKEL (reference sequence). The CDR3 is made up of 16 amino acids. CDR3 amino acids: CASSQGPRQGWIRYTF.

The V gene is TRBV30, the J gene TRBJ2-5. The CDR3 contains 15 residues. Germline CDR1 and CDR2: GTSNPN and SVGIG (reference sequence). Here the CDR3 reads CAWSVDSGTEETQYF.

This clonotype is classed as medium-sized (0.01 to 0.1%) by frequency. Here the CDR3 reads CASSIGTTEAFF. The chain carries TRBV19 and TRBJ1-1. CDR1 is LNHDA and CDR2 is SQIVND in the germline V gene (reference sequence). The CDR3 extends over 12 amino acids.

The chain employs TRBV5-1 and TRBJ2-2; the TRBD1 assignment by TCRdb is unverifiable without DNA. Germline CDR1 SGHRS, CDR2 YFSETQ. The CDR3 covers 15 residues. The CDR3 sequence is CASSWWTGHTGELFF.

The chain has TRBV4-1 and TRBJ1-2. The V gene's germline CDR1 is MGHRA and CDR2 YSYEKL. CDR3 size: 13 residues. The CDR3 reads CASSPGTASGYTF.

CDR3 protein: CASSLGVSNEQFF. This sequence joins TRBV28 and TRBJ2-1. Germline V gives CDR1 MDHEN, CDR2 SYDVKM. The CDR3 is 13 amino acids.

The V and J genes are TRBV5-6 and TRBJ2-1; TCRdb's D call, TRBD2, is unchecked because there is no DNA. CDR1 SGHDT and CDR2 YYEEEE come from the germline V gene. This CDR3 is built from 14 residues. The chain's CDR3 is CASSLSGGPREQFF.

The chain employs TRBV7-9 and TRBJ1-4; TCRdb names TRBD1, which stays unverified in the absence of DNA. Germline CDR1 and CDR2: SEHNR and FQNEAQ (reference sequence). CDR3 length: 13 amino acids. The CDR3 reads CASSIWGDEKLFF.

The chain links TRBV11-2 to TRBJ2-7; the TRBD2 assignment by TCRdb is unverifiable without DNA. There are 14 residues in the CDR3. The germline V gene encodes CDR1 SGHAT and CDR2 FQNNGV. CDR3 sequence: CASSLGGVAYEQYF. Based on the CDR3 plus reference TRBV11-2 and TRBJ2-7, the full variable domain is EAGVAQSPRYKIIEKRQSVAFWCNPISGHATLYWYQQILGQGPKLLIQFQNNGVVDDSQLPKDRFSAERLKGVDSTLKIQPAKLEDSAVYLCASSLGGVAYEQYFGPGTRLTVT.

V usage is TRBV28 and J usage is TRBJ1-1; absent DNA, TCRdb's TRBD1 call cannot be checked. Germline V gives CDR1 MDHEN, CDR2 SYDVKM. The CDR3 has 17 residues. CDR3 region: CASSLLNPGLGNTEAFF.

This clonotype is classed as large by frequency. The chain employs TRBV27 and TRBJ2-1; the TCRdb D gene call, TRBD1, has no DNA to confirm it. Germline V lookup: CDR1 MNHEY, CDR2 SMNVEV (reference sequence). This CDR3 has 16 amino acids. CDR3: CASSARSGTGSDEQFF.